These T cell receptor beta chains were read from a single sample in a study of human T cells and chemical hapten exposure. TCRdb reanalysed the RACE reads using MiXCR and keeps one entry per CDR3 protein. The sample consists of under 95,000 distinct CDR3 sequences, about 8.6% of them appearing once. The sequenced sample consisted of whole blood. These receptor sequences come from a female donor in good health. Some clones in this sample may be carry-over from other donors' samples. Each CDR3 is given with its conserved first and last residue. Fields, in order: V gene, J gene, clone size, D gene, CDR3 protein, CDR3 DNA. A D gene is named only where the DNA matches it firmly. Clone size, where shown, is once, few, many, or a class for clones that have expanded.

TRBV6-2/TRBV6-3	TRBJ1-1	few	-	CASMKQNTEAFF	TGTGCCAGCATGAAACAGAACACTGAAGCTTTCTTT
TRBV27	TRBJ1-1	many	-	CASSSGGSGTEAFF	TGTGCCAGCAGTTCGGGAGGATCGGGCACTGAAGCTTTCTTT
TRBV28	TRBJ2-1	-	-	CASSPPRGPYNEQFF	TGTGCCAGCAGTCCCCCCAGGGGCCCCTACAATGAGCAGTTCTTC
TRBV10-2	TRBJ2-3	-	TRBD2	CASSEVSGRTDTQYF	TGCGCCAGCAGTGAGGTGAGCGGGAGAACAGATACGCAGTATTTT
TRBV28	TRBJ2-7	few	-	CASSLPDSSYEQYF	TGTGCCAGCAGTCTCCCGGACTCTTCCTACGAGCAGTACTTC
TRBV29-1	TRBJ2-3	-	-	CSVGVQRTTDTQYF	TGCAGCGTTGGCGTCCAGCGGACCACAGATACGCAGTATTTT
TRBV7-2	TRBJ2-7	-	-	CASSLFTGLDYEQYF	TGTGCCAGCAGCTTATTTACGGGCCTCGACTACGAGCAGTACTTC
TRBV28	TRBJ2-7	-	-	CASSLTSGAAEQYF	TGTGCCAGCAGTTTAACCTCCGGGGCAGCCGAGCAGTACTTC
TRBV4-2	TRBJ1-5	-	-	CASSQENQPQHF	TGTGCCAGCAGCCAAGAAAATCAGCCCCAGCATTTT
TRBV6-2/TRBV6-3	TRBJ2-7	many	-	CASSSVQYDEQYF	TGTGCCAGCAGTTCTGTCCAGTATGACGAGCAGTACTTC
TRBV7-2	TRBJ1-6	many	-	CASSPQGRGKSPLHF	TGTGCCAGCAGCCCCCAAGGGAGGGGGAAATCACCCCTCCACTTT
TRBV5-1	TRBJ2-3	many	-	CASSLERSTDTQYF	TGCGCCAGCAGCTTGGAGCGTAGCACAGATACGCAGTATTTT
TRBV6-4	TRBJ2-2	many	TRBD2	CASSASGSGTGELFF	TGTGCCAGCAGTGCGAGCGGGAGTGGAACCGGGGAGCTGTTTTTT
TRBV14	TRBJ2-7	few	TRBD2	CASNSPRTSGSYEQYF	TGTGCCAGCAACTCGCCCCGGACTAGCGGGAGTTACGAGCAGTACTTC
TRBV28	TRBJ2-1	-	-	CASSSSLSVPRNEQFF	TGTGCCAGCAGTTCCTCCCTTAGCGTCCCTCGGAATGAGCAGTTCTTC
TRBV5-1	TRBJ2-1	few	TRBD1	CASSYTRDRVYNEQFF	TGCGCCAGCAGCTATACCCGGGACAGAGTTTACAATGAGCAGTTCTTC
TRBV28	TRBJ2-5	-	TRBD2	CASSLMGLAMVVETQYF	TGTGCCAGCAGTTTAATGGGACTAGCGATGGTGGTTGAGACCCAGTACTTC
TRBV28	TRBJ2-2	many	-	CASSLSGLWDPFF	TGTGCCAGCAGTTTATCGGGACTTTGGGATCCGTTTTTT
TRBV28	TRBJ2-7	few	-	CASSLLGGYEQYF	TGTGCCAGCAGTTTATTAGGGGGCTACGAGCAGTACTTC
TRBV3-1	TRBJ2-7	few	-	CASTPGQSYEQYF	TGTGCCAGCACCCCTGGGCAGTCCTACGAGCAGTACTTC
TRBV6-1	TRBJ2-1	-	-	CASSEGGTDIEEQFF	TGTGCCAGCAGTGAAGGTGGGACCGATATAGAGGAGCAGTTCTTC
TRBV29-1	TRBJ2-7	-	-	CSVGGSSYEQYF	TGCAGCGTTGGGGGGAGCTCCTACGAGCAGTACTTC
TRBV28	TRBJ1-2	-	-	CASSPPGVYGYTF	TGTGCCAGCAGTCCACCGGGAGTCTATGGCTACACCTTC
TRBV12-3/TRBV12-4	TRBJ2-5	-	TRBD1	CASSPGTGGRETQYF	TGTGCCAGCAGCCCCGGGACAGGGGGCAGGGAGACCCAGTACTTC
TRBV27	TRBJ1-5	-	-	CASRGGFNQPQHF	TGTGCCAGTCGGGGGGGGTTCAATCAGCCCCAGCATTTT
TRBV11-2	TRBJ2-3	many	-	CASSLDWDVSTDTQYF	TGTGCCAGCAGCTTAGACTGGGACGTGAGCACAGATACGCAGTATTTT
TRBV6-2/TRBV6-3	TRBJ2-5	few	TRBD2	CASTPLHQRETETQYF	TGTGCCAGCACCCCGTTACACCAGCGGGAGACAGAGACCCAGTACTTC
TRBV7-8	TRBJ1-3	few	-	CASSLVGGPGNTIYF	TGTGCCAGCAGCTTAGTTGGGGGCCCTGGAAACACCATATATTTT
TRBV7-9	TRBJ1-3	few	-	CASSLVHMGGIGGNTIYF	TGTGCCAGCAGCTTAGTCCACATGGGAGGCATCGGTGGAAACACCATATATTTT
TRBV20-1	TRBJ2-3	few	-	CSARAATQYF	TGCAGTGCTAGGGCCGCTACGCAGTATTTT
TRBV19	TRBJ2-1	many	-	CASSIRRGNEQFF	TGTGCCAGTAGTATAAGGCGGGGTAATGAGCAGTTCTTC
TRBV6-4	TRBJ2-7	-	TRBD1	CATRQGVTYEQYF	TGTGCCACCCGACAGGGGGTGACCTACGAGCAGTACTTC
TRBV19	TRBJ1-2	-	-	CASTISTGDNNYGYTF	TGTGCCAGTACGATCTCGACAGGCGATAATAACTATGGCTACACCTTC
TRBV24-1	TRBJ2-1	-	-	CATSDSNRKGVYNEQFF	TGTGCCACCAGTGATTCAAACCGCAAGGGGGTGTACAATGAGCAGTTCTTC
TRBV28	TRBJ1-5	many	-	CASSPHQGWQPQHF	TGTGCCAGCAGCCCTCACCAGGGATGGCAGCCCCAGCATTTT
TRBV28	TRBJ2-4	-	-	CASSFADSKNIQYF	TGTGCCAGCAGTTTTGCGGACAGCAAAAACATTCAGTACTTC